Below are 15 T cell receptor beta chains sequenced from a single sample in a study of regulatory T cells in long-lasting Graves disease. Both iRepertoire HTBI primers and Arm-PCR of CDR3 regions were used to build the TCR beta libraries. TCRdb reanalysed the multiplex PCR reads using MiXCR and keeps one entry per CDR3 protein. Of a few hundred thousand distinct CDR3 sequences in the sample, 20% to 30% were seen once. Described time point: persistent/refractory GD, antithyroid drugs over 5 years with positive TRAb. Isolated PBMC RNA provided the starting material for the TCR library. The material was peripheral blood mononuclear cells (PBMCs), obtained when the disease was refractory, from a patient treated with antithyroid drugs. Receptor source: a female donor with Graves disease.

This clonotype was seen a few times. V and J are TRBV20-1 and TRBJ2-2; 7 bases align to TRBD1. V shed 3 bases, J shed 1 base, and the junction held 8 bases outside the gene matches. The germline CDR1 and CDR2 sequences are DFQATT and SNEGSKA (reference sequence). The CDR3 contains 16 residues. The CDR3 sequence: CSASGVGQVNTGELFF. The CDR3 DNA reads as TGCAGTGCTAGTGGGGTCGGACAGGTGAACACCGGGGAGCTGTTTTTT.

About this clonotype itself: This may arise from a read error, as a much more abundant clone is one base away. The genes are TRBV24-1 and TRBJ2-1; D call uncertain. CDR1 is KGHDR, CDR2 SFDVKD, per germline. The CDR3 spans 13 residues. CDR3 protein: CATSDLFGNERFF. In DNA, the CDR3 is TGTGCCACCAGTGATTTGTTCGGCAATGAGCGGTTCTTC.

V gene TRBV7-6 combines with J gene TRBJ2-5; D may be TRBD2 (7 bases). V lost 6 bases and J 4 bases, leaving 15 bases between the germline ends. The CDR3 spans 14 residues. CDR1 and CDR2 from the germline V gene are SGHVS and FNYEAQ. In nucleotides, the CDR3 is TGTGCCAGCAGTCCGGTGGGGGGGCGAGAGACCCAGTACTTC. Its protein is CASSPVGGRETQYF.

J is TRBJ1-5 and V is TRBV30; 7 bases are shared with TRBD1. Trimming removed 4 bases from V and 7 bases from J; junction bases left unmatched: 13. The length of the CDR3 is 15 residues. Germline V gives CDR1 GTSNPN, CDR2 SVGIG (reference sequence). CDR3 bases: TGTGCCTGGACCCAGACAGGGAGCGTAAGGCAGCCCCAGCATTTT. This encodes CAWTQTGSVRQPQHF.

This clonotype was seen a handful of times. This sequence joins TRBV7-2 and TRBJ2-7; D call uncertain. With 2 bases removed from V and 2 bases from J, the gap between germline ends came to 10 bases. Per germline, CDR1 SGHTA and CDR2 FQGNSA. The CDR3 totals 14 residues. This chain's CDR3 is CASSLSPNPYEQYF. CDR3 in DNA: TGTGCCAGCAGCTTATCCCCTAACCCCTACGAGCAGTACTTC.

This clonotype has a count of ten or more. V is TRBV3-1 and J is TRBJ1-2; D might be TRBD1 (5 bases). Per germline, CDR1 LGHDT and CDR2 YNNKEL (reference sequence). The CDR3 extends over 11 amino acids. Deletions cut 4 bases from V and 8 bases from J, with 8 bases between. Here the CDR3 reads CASSPGHGYTF. The CDR3, as DNA: TGTGCCAGCAGCCCCGGACACGGCTACACCTTC.

The chain combines TRBV27 with TRBJ1-1, with no clear D. The germline V gene has CDR1 MNHEY and CDR2 SMNVEV (reference sequence). The CDR3 contains 16 residues. V was trimmed by 5 bases and J by 0 bases, leaving 16 bases between them. CDR3 region: CASSEFSVLVNTEAFF. The DNA of the CDR3 is TGTGCCAGCAGTGAATTCTCCGTATTGGTGAACACTGAAGCTTTCTTT.

This clonotype turned up a few times. This chain uses TRBV29-1 with TRBJ2-7; 11 nucleotides agree with TRBD1. The V gene end was trimmed by 5 bases and the J gene end by 5 bases; junction bases not matched to a gene: 8. The germline gives CDR1 SQVTM, CDR2 ANQGSEA. CDR3 length: 14 residues. CDR3 sequence: CSVKPDRGRHEQYF. In nucleotides, the CDR3 is TGCAGCGTTAAACCGGACAGGGGGCGTCACGAGCAGTACTTC.

This clonotype showed up many times. The chain carries TRBV6-5 and TRBJ2-5, with D tentatively TRBD2 (6 bases). CDR3 length: 15 amino acids. V dropped 4 bases and J dropped 4 bases, with 16 bases sitting between them. The V gene's germline CDR1 is MNHEY and CDR2 SVGAGI. The CDR3 bases are TGTGCCAGCAGTTCGACGGGACTCCCGGGAGAGACCCAGTACTTC. Translation: CASSSTGLPGETQYF.

This clonotype was recorded at least ten times. CDR3 amino acids: CASNGPGENEQYF. In DNA form, the CDR3 reads TGTGCCAGCAATGGCCCGGGTGAAAACGAGCAGTACTTC. The J gene is TRBJ2-7, the V gene TRBV6-1; D gene uncertain. CDR1 is MNHNS, CDR2 SASEGT, per germline. The CDR3 is 13 residues long. The V end was cut by 7 bases, the J end by 5 bases, with 15 bases between.

This clonotype showed up just a few times. The chain links TRBV9 to TRBJ2-5; 8 nucleotides line up with TRBD1. Unmatched junction bases numbered 9, after V lost 4 bases and J lost 4 bases. The CDR3 is 15 residues long. Per the germline V gene, CDR1 is SGDLS and CDR2 is YYNGEE. In nucleotides, the CDR3 is TGTGCCAGCAGCCCCGGGACAGGCCCTGGAGAGACCCAGTACTTC. Its protein product is CASSPGTGPGETQYF. Variable domain in full (rest from reference TRBV9 and TRBJ2-5): DSGVTQTPKHLITATGQRVTLRCSPRSGDLSVYWYQQSLDQGLQFLIQYYNGEERAKGNILERFSAQQFPDLHSELNLSSLELGDSALYFCASSPGTGPGETQYFGPGTRLLVL.

In its sample, this clonotype was seen many times. In DNA, the CDR3 is TGCAGCGTTGGCCGGCGGACTGAAGCTTTCTTT. This encodes CSVGRRTEAFF. This chain joins TRBV29-1 and TRBJ1-1; D is uncertain. V was pared by 4 bases and J by 5 bases, with 8 bases between. The germline CDR1 and CDR2 sequences are SQVTM and ANQGSEA. The CDR3 is made up of 11 amino acids.

In this sample, this clonotype turned up a few times. The V gene is TRBV7-3, the J gene TRBJ2-1; TRBD2 matches 12 bases. Losses at the gene ends were 4 bases for V and 8 bases for J; bases not matched to a gene: 6. This CDR3 has 15 residues. From germline, CDR1 is SGHTA and CDR2 FQGTGA. DNA of the CDR3: TGTGCCAGCAGCTCTAGCGGGAGGGCCTTTCATGAGCAGTTCTTC. This translates into CASSSSGRAFHEQFF.

In its sample, this clonotype was seen once. In nucleotides, the CDR3 is TGTGCCTGGGGGGCAGGGACCTACGAGCAGTACTTC. It yields the protein CAWGAGTYEQYF. The V and J genes are TRBV30 and TRBJ2-7; D perhaps matches TRBD1 (5 bases). Looked up from germline, CDR1 is GTSNPN and CDR2 is SVGIG (reference sequence). CDR3 size: 12 residues. V was shortened by 5 bases and J by 2 bases, with 10 bases between the two germline ends.

Many counts were recorded for this clonotype. The V call is TRBV27, the J call TRBJ2-7; 9 bases match TRBD1. Losses at the gene ends were 5 bases for V and 4 bases for J; bases not matched to a gene: 6. Germline lookup yields CDR1 MNHEY and CDR2 SMNVEV (reference sequence). This CDR3 spans 14 amino acids. The CDR3 DNA reads TGTGCCAGCAGTGTTCGGGGACAGGGATACGAGCAGTACTTC. It encodes CASSVRGQGYEQYF.